Listed below are T cell receptor beta chains from one sample, sequenced in a study of CD8+ T cells in alopecia areata. The method was immunoSEQ multiplex PCR; TCRdb's version includes in-frame clones alone and lacks a portion of them. The sample shows approximately 180,000 clones, around 50% of them seen only once. This sample comprised CD4+ T cells sorted from blood, obtained at week 0. The receptors here all came from a human donor with alopecia areata. The CDR3 runs from the conserved cysteine through the conserved F or W. The D gene is left open where the match is weak. Size tells how often a clone was seen (once, few, many) or the class of an expanded clone, and some rows leave it out.

j_call clone_size v_call d_call cdr3_nt cdr3_aa
TRBJ1-4 . TRBV29-1 TRBD1 TGCAGCGTGACAGGGGTAGTAAGAGAAAAACTGTTTTTT CSVTGVVREKLFF
TRBJ2-3 . TRBV7-2 . TGTGCCAGCAGCTTAAGTGGGAGTTCCCAGGGTTTT CASSLSGSSQGF
TRBJ1-6 . TRBV5-1 . TGCGCCAGCAGCGAGGACGGCCTCAGCTCCTATAATTCACCCCTCCACTTT CASSEDGLSSYNSPLHF
TRBJ1-2 . TRBV20-1 TRBD1 TGCAGTGCGGACAGGGGTAATGGCTACACCTTC CSADRGNGYTF
TRBJ1-2 few TRBV2 TRBD1 TGTGCCAGCAGTGAACACGGGACAGTGGACTATGGCTACACCTTC CASSEHGTVDYGYTF
TRBJ1-2 few TRBV13 . TGTGCCAGCAGGAGTAAGACCGGGTCCCGCCATGGCTACACCTTC CASRSKTGSRHGYTF
TRBJ1-2 . TRBV5-6 TRBD1 TGTGCCAGCAGCTTTCAGGGGGCTGGCTATGGCTACACCTTC CASSFQGAGYGYTF
TRBJ2-4 . TRBV27 . TGTGCCAGCAGTTTAGGGGATATAGCCAAAAACATTCAGTACTTC CASSLGDIAKNIQYF
TRBJ1-2 . TRBV7-9 TRBD1 TGTGCCAGCAGCTCAGGGGGCGGCTACACCTTC CASSSGGGYTF
TRBJ2-6 . TRBV2 . TGTGCCAGCAGTGAAGCGCACATCCGGGGCCCTACTACTGGGGCCAACGTCCTGACTTTC CASSEAHIRGPTTGANVLTF
TRBJ1-5 . TRBV23-1 . TGCGCCAGGCCTATCGAACAGCCCCAGCATTTT CARPIEQPQHF
TRBJ2-4 few TRBV19 . TGTGCCAGTAGTATAGCGAGCGGCAGAGAGTACTTC CASSIASGREYF
TRBJ2-5 . TRBV4-1 . TGCGCCAGCAGCTCCTTTGGACAAACGAGCGGAGAGACCCAGTACTTC CASSSFGQTSGETQYF
TRBJ2-5 once TRBV5-6 . TGTGCCAGCAGCCAAGGCCGGGAGACCCAGTACTTC CASSQGRETQYF
TRBJ1-2 . TRBV30 . TGTGCCTGGAGGGCAGGATCCCACTATGGCTACACCTTC CAWRAGSHYGYTF
TRBJ2-7 . TRBV30 . TGTGCCTGGAGTCTGCCAGGGGGGTTCTACGAGCAGTACTTC CAWSLPGGFYEQYF
TRBJ1-5 . TRBV29-1 . TGCAGCGTCGGGGGGAGAGGGGGACAGCCCCAGCATTTT CSVGGRGGQPQHF
TRBJ2-7 . TRBV29-1 . TGCAGCGTTGGGGGGAGATCTTCCTACGAGCAGTACTTC CSVGGRSSYEQYF
TRBJ2-1 . TRBV14 . TGTGCCAGCAGCCAAGTCCTTGGTGGTGAGCAGTTCTTC CASSQVLGGEQFF
TRBJ2-4 few TRBV6-5 TRBD1 TGTGCCAGCAGTTCCACAGGGGTGGTTCAGTACTTC CASSSTGVVQYF
TRBJ2-7 few TRBV4-1 . TGCGCCAGCAGCCAACCCACCTCCGGACGTAACGAGCAGTACTTC CASSQPTSGRNEQYF
TRBJ2-1 . TRBV29-1 . TGCAGCTCCCGAGTAGGAGGGGTTTTCGGGGATGAGCAGTTCTTC CSSRVGGVFGDEQFF
TRBJ2-5 . TRBV18 . TGTGCCAGCTCTACCGACAGACAAGAGACCCAGTACTTC CASSTDRQETQYF
TRBJ2-1 few TRBV14 TRBD2 TGTGCCAGCAGCCAGGTCGGACTAGCCTCTAATGAGCAGTTCTTC CASSQVGLASNEQFF
TRBJ1-2 . TRBV10-3 TRBD1 TGTGCCATCAGCCTACAGGGGCTGGGTGGCTACACCTTC CAISLQGLGGYTF
TRBJ1-1 many TRBV30 TRBD1 TGTGCCTGGAGTCCAGGGGGACCTGAAGCTTTCTTT CAWSPGGPEAFF
TRBJ2-7 few TRBV30 TRBD1 TGTGCCTGGACCGTGGGACAGGGATCCTACGAGCAGTACTTC CAWTVGQGSYEQYF
TRBJ2-5 . TRBV11-2 . TGTGCCAGCAGCACAGGGACGGTCAAAGAGACCCAGTACTTC CASSTGTVKETQYF
TRBJ1-1 . TRBV25-1 . TGTGCCAGCAGTGAGGCTCTGAACACTGAAGCTTTCTTT CASSEALNTEAFF
TRBJ2-5 . TRBV5-6 TRBD1 TGTGCCAGCAGCGCGGACAGGGGAGAGACCCAGTACTTC CASSADRGETQYF
TRBJ1-2 few TRBV29-1 . TGCAGCGTTGACGCAGGTGCCAGTTATGGCTACACCTTC CSVDAGASYGYTF
TRBJ1-4 . TRBV15 . TGTGCCACCAGCAGCACAGTGGTAGAAAAACTGTTTTTT CATSSTVVEKLFF
TRBJ2-7 . TRBV29-1 TRBD1 TGCAGCGTTGTGACAGGGCAGAGCTCCTACGAGCAGTACTTC CSVVTGQSSYEQYF